Each of the 17 T cell receptor beta chains below was sequenced from the same sample in a study of T cells in Graves' hyperthyroidism and ophthalmopathy. The TCR beta CDR3 regions underwent amplification using RNA transcripts as the source. The TCR CDR3 first-round RT-PCR relied on the HTBI primer set. MiXCR was run by TCRdb on the multiplex PCR reads, yielding one entry per CDR3 protein. The sample records about 250,000 distinct CDR3 sequences, roughly 22% being singletons. The material sequenced was blood. These receptor sequences come from a woman between 40 and 50 years old with Graves' ophthalmopathy.

This clonotype came up many times. The CDR3 sequence: CASSPWTSGFSYEQYF. The CDR3 region has the DNA TGCGCCAGCAGCCCGTGGACTAGCGGGTTCTCCTACGAGCAGTACTTC. The V and J genes are TRBV5-1 and TRBJ2-7, with TRBD2 identical over 11 bases. CDR1 is SGHRS and CDR2 is YFSETQ in the germline V gene. The CDR3 extends over 16 amino acids. Trimming cost V 4 bases and J 0 bases; bases outside gene matches: 6.

The V gene is TRBV5-1, the J gene TRBJ1-2; D not certain. The CDR3 extends over 15 amino acids. Germline loops: CDR1 SGHRS, CDR2 YFSETQ. Trimming shortened V by 2 bases and J by 4 bases, and 15 bases separated the two germline ends. For the CDR3, the DNA is TGCGCCAGCAGCTTTGGGGTTACTATGGGCTATGGCTACACCTTC. The encoded protein is CASSFGVTMGYGYTF.

The CDR3 reads CATTPAGLNTEAFF. The CDR3, as DNA: TGTGCCACCACTCCCGCCGGACTGAACACTGAAGCTTTCTTT. This chain joins TRBV6-1 and TRBJ1-1; D not resolved. V gave up 10 bases and J gave up 0 bases, with 15 bases separating them. Per germline, CDR1 MNHNS and CDR2 SASEGT. The CDR3 has 14 amino acids.

This clonotype was seen ten or more times. The CDR3 DNA reads TGTGCCAGTAGATCTGGGGGACAGGTGAACACTGAAGCTTTCTTT. Its translation is CASRSGGQVNTEAFF. This chain connects TRBV19 to TRBJ1-1; 8 bases match TRBD1. The V segment lost 6 bases and the J segment 0 bases; nucleotides outside the gene matches: 6. This CDR3 comprises 15 residues. CDR1 is LNHDA, CDR2 SQIVND, per germline (reference sequence).

This clonotype was observed at least ten times. The gene calls are TRBV19 and TRBJ2-4, with D unresolved. CDR1 is LNHDA, CDR2 SQIVND, per germline (reference sequence). V was shortened by 4 bases and J by 0 bases, with 7 bases between the two germline ends. CDR3 length equals 14 residues. Written as DNA, the CDR3 is TGTGCCAGTAGTAGGGTACTAGCCAAAAACATTCAGTACTTC. Encoded protein: CASSRVLAKNIQYF.

The chain combines TRBV7-8 with TRBJ2-7, with D hard to call. V lost 1 base, J lost 2 bases, and 9 bases lay in between. Germline V gene sequence: CDR1 SGHVS, CDR2 FQNEAQ. The CDR3 runs 14 residues. CDR3 bases: TGTGCCAGCAGCTTAGGGCCTGCTCCCTACGAGCAGTACTTC. Its protein product is CASSLGPAPYEQYF. Using reference TRBV7-8 and TRBJ2-7 for the parts outside the CDR3, the full variable domain is GAGVSQSPRYKVAKRGQDVALRCDPISGHVSLFWYQQALGQGPEFLTYFQNEAQLDKSGLPSDRFFAERPEGSVSTLKIQRTQQEDSAVYLCASSLGPAPYEQYFGPGTRLTVT.

This clonotype was picked up many times. The J gene is TRBJ1-1, the V gene TRBV28; tentative D call: TRBD1 (5 bases). CDR3 length: 15 amino acids. Trimming pared 5 bases from V and 0 bases from J, leaving 13 bases between. Germline CDR1 and CDR2: MDHEN and SYDVKM. In DNA, the CDR3 is TGTGCCAGCAGTCGAATCAGGGTGGTGAACACTGAAGCTTTCTTT. Residues: CASSRIRVVNTEAFF.

Many counts were recorded for this clonotype. This chain connects TRBV11-1 to TRBJ1-3; no clear D. From germline, CDR1 is SGHAT and CDR2 FQDESV (reference sequence). Trimming stripped 0 bases from V and 2 bases from J, with 14 bases between. This CDR3 region has 17 residues. DNA for the CDR3: TGTGCCAGCAGCTTAGCGGGAAGGGAGAAGACTGGAAACACCATATATTTT. Translation gives CASSLAGREKTGNTIYF.

This clonotype was detected ten times or more. Here the CDR3 DNA reads TGCAGTGCTAGGGGACAGGGACCTAATCAGCCCCAGCATTTT. Translation: CSARGQGPNQPQHF. The chain links TRBV20-1 to TRBJ1-5; TRBD1 matches at 9 bases. The germline CDR1 and CDR2 sequences are DFQATT and SNEGSKA (reference sequence). The CDR3 consists of 14 residues. V lost 3 bases, J lost 4 bases, and 4 bases stayed unmatched.

This clonotype was observed many times. The junction does not match germline at one end; this may be a read error. This sequence joins TRBV5-1 and TRBJ2-7; TRBD2 is a possible D gene (6 bases). The CDR3 spans 16 residues. Germline values: CDR1 SGHRS, CDR2 YFSETQ. DNA for the CDR3: TGCACCAGCAGCTTCCCGCTATCGGGAGATCCCTACGAGCAGTACTTC. Residues: CTSSFPLSGDPYEQYF.

At least ten counts were recorded for this clonotype. The gene calls are TRBV27 and TRBJ2-5, with D tentatively TRBD1 or TRBD2 (5 bases each). V gave up 4 bases and J gave up 1 base, with 16 bases separating them. Germline CDR1 MNHEY, CDR2 SMNVEV (reference sequence). The CDR3 length is 16 residues. This chain's CDR3 is CASSSSWGEGQETQYF. CDR3 DNA: TGTGCCAGCAGTTCCAGTTGGGGCGAGGGCCAAGAGACCCAGTACTTC.

V usage is TRBV4-1 and J usage is TRBJ1-5; 7 nucleotides align to TRBD1. Trimming removed 0 bases from V and 9 bases from J; junction bases left unmatched: 8. CDR1 is MGHRA and CDR2 is YSYEKL in the germline V gene. This CDR3 is 15 amino acids long. CDR3 nucleotides: TGCGCCAGCAGCCAAGATGGTCAGGGGGAGTTGCCCCAGCATTTT. Its protein is CASSQDGQGELPQHF.

At least ten counts were recorded for this clonotype. V usage is TRBV12-3 or TRBV12-4 and J usage is TRBJ1-2; 9 bases map to TRBD1. Trimming cost V 5 bases and J 2 bases; bases outside gene matches: 3. The CDR3 is 14 amino acids. The CDR3 reads CASSPTGGNYGYTF. The CDR3 DNA reads TGTGCCAGCAGTCCCACAGGGGGCAACTATGGCTACACCTTC.

The chain combines TRBV6-5 with TRBJ2-5, with D tentatively TRBD1 (6 bases). The length of the CDR3 is 15 residues. Germline V gene sequence: CDR1 MNHEY, CDR2 SVGAGI. V dropped 4 bases and J dropped 1 base, with 13 bases sitting between them. The CDR3 region is CASSLTGGSQETQYF. CDR3 nucleotide sequence: TGTGCCAGCAGTTTGACAGGCGGGTCCCAAGAGACCCAGTACTTC.

The chain recombines TRBV30 with TRBJ1-5, with 9 bases identical to TRBD1. Germline CDR1 reads GTSNPN; CDR2 reads SVGIG (reference sequence). Losses at the gene ends were 3 bases for V and 7 bases for J; bases not matched to a gene: 7. This CDR3 has 14 amino acids. CDR3 protein: CAWRPTGGGQPQHF. The CDR3, as DNA: TGTGCCTGGAGACCTACAGGGGGCGGGCAGCCCCAGCATTTT.

This clonotype was observed many times. The V and J genes are TRBV6-2 or TRBV6-3 and TRBJ1-5; perhaps TRBD1 as D (5 bases). CDR3 size: 15 residues. Trimming removed 5 bases from V and 9 bases from J, with 20 bases in between. Per germline, CDR1 MNHEY and CDR2 SVGEGT. CDR3 DNA: TGTGCCAGCAGTAACAGTCCGGGACGCACGGGGCCCCAGCATTTT. This encodes CASSNSPGRTGPQHF.

The V gene is TRBV20-1, the J gene TRBJ1-2; 8 bases line up with TRBD1. CDR3 length: 16 amino acids. Unmatched junction bases numbered 14, after V lost 3 bases and J lost 5 bases. CDR1 and CDR2 (germline): DFQATT, SNEGSKA (reference sequence). The chain's CDR3 is CSASGTGQGIRYGYTF. The CDR3 DNA reads TGCAGTGCTAGCGGCACAGGACAGGGTATTCGGTATGGCTACACCTTC.